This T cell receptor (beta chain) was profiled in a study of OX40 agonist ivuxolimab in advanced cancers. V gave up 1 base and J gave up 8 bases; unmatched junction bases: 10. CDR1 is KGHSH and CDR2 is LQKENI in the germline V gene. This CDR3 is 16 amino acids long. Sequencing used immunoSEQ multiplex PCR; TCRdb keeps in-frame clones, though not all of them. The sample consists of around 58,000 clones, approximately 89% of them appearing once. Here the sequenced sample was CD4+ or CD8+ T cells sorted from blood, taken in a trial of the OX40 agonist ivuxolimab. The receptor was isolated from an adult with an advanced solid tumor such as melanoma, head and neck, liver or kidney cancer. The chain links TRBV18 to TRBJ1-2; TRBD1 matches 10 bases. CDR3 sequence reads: CASSPQNEGQGQGYTF. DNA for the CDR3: TGTGCCAGCTCACCACAAAATGAGGGACAGGGGCAAGGCTACACCTTC.